The 2 T cell receptor beta chains listed next were all sequenced from one sample in a study of lymphopenia after photon versus proton radiotherapy. Produced via immunoSEQ multiplex PCR; TCRdb's table is partial and in-frame only. The repertoire holds around 7,500 clones, with approximately 86% as singletons. Source: peripheral blood, taken from a patient treated with photon-based radiotherapy. The receptors come from a woman in her seventies with pancreatic cancer.

This chain joins TRBV9 and TRBJ1-4; 9 bases are shared with TRBD1. The CDR3 runs to 16 residues. The J segment lost 7 bases and the V segment lost 0 bases, leaving 7 bases of the junction unmatched. CDR1 is SGDLS and CDR2 is YYNGEE in the germline V gene. The CDR3 here is CASSVGGGTGSEKLFF. CDR3 DNA sequence: TGTGCCAGCAGCGTAGGAGGGGGGACAGGGTCTGAAAAACTGTTTTTT. Combining the CDR3 with reference TRBV9 and TRBJ1-4 gives the whole variable domain DSGVTQTPKHLITATGQRVTLRCSPRSGDLSVYWYQQSLDQGLQFLIQYYNGEERAKGNILERFSAQQFPDLHSELNLSSLELGDSALYFCASSVGGGTGSEKLFFGSGTQLSVL.

The chain combines TRBV2 with TRBJ2-3; unclear D gene. V lost 7 bases, J lost 0 bases, and 17 bases lay in between. Germline-derived CDR1 and CDR2 are SNHLY and FYNNEI. This CDR3 has 16 residues. The DNA for the CDR3 is TGTGCCAGCAAAAAGGGTTTAAGCGTAAGCACAGATACGCAGTATTTT. It translates to CASKKGLSVSTDTQYF.